Listed below are T cell receptor beta chains from one sample, sequenced in a study of T cell responses to AZD1222 COVID-19 vaccine. Clones were sequenced by immunoSEQ multiplex PCR, and TCRdb holds only the in-frame ones, with some missing. The repertoire holds some 130,000 clones, with about 90% as singletons. The specimen comprised peripheral blood, sampled on day 0 of AZD1222 vaccination. These receptors were taken from an adult in good health. Each CDR3 is given with its conserved first and last residue. A D gene is named only where the DNA matches it firmly. Some rows mark clone size as missing; the rest say once, few, many or name a class of expanded clone.

V gene	D gene	clone size	J gene	CDR3 DNA	CDR3 protein
TRBV27	TRBD1	NA	TRBJ1-1	TGTGCCAGCAGGGGACAGGGGCTGAACACTGAAGCTTTCTTT	CASRGQGLNTEAFF
TRBV19	NA	NA	TRBJ2-1	TGTGCCAGTAGTACGGGGTCGGGCTCCTACAATGAGCAGTTCTTC	CASSTGSGSYNEQFF
TRBV20-1	NA	NA	TRBJ1-3	TGCAGTGCTAGAGCTGGAAACACCATATATTTT	CSARAGNTIYF
TRBV9	NA	NA	TRBJ1-3	TGTGCCAGCAGCGTGGGACACGGTGAAGTCGACACCATATATTTT	CASSVGHGEVDTIYF
TRBV2	TRBD2	NA	TRBJ2-2	TGTGCCAGCTTAGAAAGCGGGAGAGGTACCGGGGAGCTGTTTTTT	CASLESGRGTGELFF
TRBV10-3	NA	NA	TRBJ1-1	TGTGCCACCCGCACCTCGGACAAGAACACTGAAGCTTTCTTT	CATRTSDKNTEAFF
TRBV5-1	NA	NA	TRBJ2-5	TGCGCCAGCAGTGGGTGGGGCGCCTCCTTGCAAGAGACCCAGTACTTC	CASSGWGASLQETQYF
TRBV30	NA	NA	TRBJ1-5	TGTGCCTGGAGTCCCGATAGCAATCAGCCCCAGCATTTT	CAWSPDSNQPQHF
TRBV6-5	NA	NA	TRBJ1-1	TGTGCCAGCAGCCTTACCACACTGAACACTGAAGCTTTCTTT	CASSLTTLNTEAFF
TRBV6-6	NA	NA	TRBJ1-5	TGTGCCAGCAGTTCTGACGGGTTGAGCAATCAGCCCCAGCATTTT	CASSSDGLSNQPQHF
TRBV12-5	TRBD1	NA	TRBJ2-3	TGTGCTAGTGGTTTGCAGGGGGCGGTTCGAACTAGCACAGATACGCAGTATTTT	CASGLQGAVRTSTDTQYF
TRBV28	NA	NA	TRBJ1-1	TGTGCCAGCAGGAAGGGGGACTCTATGAACACTGAAGCTTTCTTT	CASRKGDSMNTEAFF
TRBV24-1	TRBD1	few	TRBJ1-5	TGTGCCACCCAGAGACAGGGCGGGCAGCCCCAGCATTTT	CATQRQGGQPQHF
TRBV28	NA	NA	TRBJ2-1	TGTGCCAGCAGTTTAGTTTTAAGGCTAAATGAGCAGTTCTTC	CASSLVLRLNEQFF
TRBV27	NA	NA	TRBJ1-2	TGTGCCAGCAGTTCCGGGGGCTATGGCTACACCTTC	CASSSGGYGYTF
TRBV11-2	NA	NA	TRBJ2-2	TGTGCCAGCAGCCCCCGACAGGTCGGGGAGCTGTTTTTT	CASSPRQVGELFF
TRBV2	NA	NA	TRBJ1-1	TGTGCCAGCAGTGATCGAACAGGGCCCGGGACTGAAGCTTTCTTT	CASSDRTGPGTEAFF
TRBV2	NA	once	TRBJ1-2	TGTGCCAGCAGTGAGCACTATGGCTACACCTTC	CASSEHYGYTF
TRBV6-5	NA	once	TRBJ1-1	TGTGCCAGCAGTTACCTCGGTGGAACTGAAGCTTTCTTT	CASSYLGGTEAFF
TRBV7-9	NA	NA	TRBJ1-2	TGTGCCAGCAGCCCAGATCGATCCGGGTTGCCGGGCTACACCTTC	CASSPDRSGLPGYTF
TRBV27	NA	NA	TRBJ2-7	TGTGCCACCAGTTCCCGGACAGCATTTTACGAGCAGTACTTC	CATSSRTAFYEQYF
TRBV7-9	NA	NA	TRBJ1-4	TGTGCCAGCAGCTTAGATGTTGGGGGACCCGAAAAACTGTTTTTT	CASSLDVGGPEKLFF
TRBV5-1	NA	NA	TRBJ1-2	TGCGCCAGCAGCTTGGTCCCCCTCGGGGTGGGGAACGACTACACCTTC	CASSLVPLGVGNDYTF
TRBV7-2	TRBD2	NA	TRBJ2-2	TGTGCCAGCAGCTTAAGGGCTAGCGGGGGGGACACCGGGGAGCTGTTTTTT	CASSLRASGGDTGELFF
TRBV4-3	NA	NA	TRBJ2-2	TGCGCCAGCAGCCAAGGTGGGGGCACCGGGGAGCTGTTTTTT	CASSQGGGTGELFF
TRBV2	NA	NA	TRBJ1-2	TGTGCCAGCAGTGTCCTTTTAGGGGGAACTTTCTATGGCTACACCTTC	CASSVLLGGTFYGYTF
TRBV19	NA	NA	TRBJ1-1	TGTGCCAGTAGTATTTACGGGGGAGACACTGAAGCTTTCTTT	CASSIYGGDTEAFF
TRBV30	NA	NA	TRBJ1-5	TGTGCCTGGAGTGGTGACGGTCAGCCCCAGCATTTT	CAWSGDGQPQHF
TRBV6-5	NA	NA	TRBJ1-1	TGTGCCAGCAGTTACGAGGGGGGGCTTGAAGCTTTCTTT	CASSYEGGLEAFF
TRBV2	NA	NA	TRBJ1-1	TGTGCCAGCATTGGTCAGGGGAACACTGAAGCTTTCTTT	CASIGQGNTEAFF
TRBV7-8	NA	NA	TRBJ1-5	TGTGCCAGCAGCTTAGCGCCTGAGGAGCCCCAGCATTTT	CASSLAPEEPQHF
TRBV18	NA	NA	TRBJ1-2	TGTGCCAGCTCAAGGGGGTTCCCGGGGGCTAACTATGGCTACACCTTC	CASSRGFPGANYGYTF
TRBV7-2	TRBD1	NA	TRBJ1-2	TGTGCCAGCAGCTCCGGGACAGGGGGCGAGGGCTACACCTTC	CASSSGTGGEGYTF
TRBV24-1	NA	NA	TRBJ1-2	TGTGCCACCAGCAACGGGGCAGGGCGTGTGAGCTATGGCTACACCTTC	CATSNGAGRVSYGYTF
TRBV6-2/TRBV6-3	TRBD2	NA	TRBJ2-3	TGTGCCAGCAGTTACCTTAACGGCGGGGGGGTGGATTGGGATACGCAGTATTTT	CASSYLNGGGVDWDTQYF
TRBV7-2	TRBD1	NA	TRBJ1-2	TGTGCCAGCAGCTTAGCGCCAGGGGGCGACTATGGCTACACCTTC	CASSLAPGGDYGYTF
TRBV10-2	TRBD1	NA	TRBJ1-4	TGCGCCAGCAGTGAGTCGAACAGGGGGGAAAAACTGTTTTTT	CASSESNRGEKLFF
TRBV6-1	NA	NA	TRBJ1-1	TGTGCCAGCAGTGAAACCGTCGGGCGCGCTGAAGCTTTCTTT	CASSETVGRAEAFF